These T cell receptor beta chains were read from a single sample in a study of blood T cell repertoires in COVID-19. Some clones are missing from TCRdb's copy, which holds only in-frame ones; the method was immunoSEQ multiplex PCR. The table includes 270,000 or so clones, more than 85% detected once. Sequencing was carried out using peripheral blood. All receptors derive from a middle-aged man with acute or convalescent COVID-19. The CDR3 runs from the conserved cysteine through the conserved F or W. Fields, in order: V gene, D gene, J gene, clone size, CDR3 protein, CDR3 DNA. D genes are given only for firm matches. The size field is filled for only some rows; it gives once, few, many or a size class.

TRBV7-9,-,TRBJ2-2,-,CANEETGELFF,TGTGCCAACGAGGAGACCGGGGAGCTGTTTTTT
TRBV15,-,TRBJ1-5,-,CATSRDWVGGQPQHF,TGTGCCACCAGCAGAGATTGGGTCGGCGGGCAGCCCCAGCATTTT
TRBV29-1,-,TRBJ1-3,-,CSGGGSGNTIYF,TGCAGCGGCGGGGGGTCAGGAAACACCATATATTTT
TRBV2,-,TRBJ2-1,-,CASSEVGQGTNEQFF,TGTGCCAGCAGTGAAGTAGGTCAGGGGACGAATGAGCAGTTCTTC
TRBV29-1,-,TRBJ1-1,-,CSVVRGNTEAFF,TGCAGCGTTGTCAGGGGGAACACTGAAGCTTTCTTT
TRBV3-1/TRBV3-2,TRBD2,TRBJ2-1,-,CASSQDWLAGVNEQFF,TGTGCCAGCAGCCAAGATTGGCTAGCGGGGGTCAATGAGCAGTTCTTC
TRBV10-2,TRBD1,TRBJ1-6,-,CASRQTGQGGNNSPLHF,TGCGCCTCACGACAGACCGGACAGGGAGGAAATAATTCACCCCTCCACTTT
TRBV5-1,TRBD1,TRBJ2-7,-,CASSSGTVGGEQYF,TGCGCCAGCAGCTCAGGGACAGTCGGAGGCGAGCAGTACTTC
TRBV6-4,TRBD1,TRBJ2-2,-,CASSDQNRGNGELFF,TGTGCCAGCAGTGATCAAAACAGGGGGAACGGGGAGCTGTTTTTT
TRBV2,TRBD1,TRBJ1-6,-,CASSNLDRGDSPLHF,TGTGCCAGCAGCAACCTTGACAGGGGAGATTCACCCCTCCACTTT
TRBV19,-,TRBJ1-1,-,CASSRVINTEAFF,TGTGCCAGTAGCAGGGTTATCAACACTGAAGCTTTCTTT
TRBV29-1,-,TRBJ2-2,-,CSVAQGISTGELFF,TGCAGCGTTGCGCAGGGAATAAGCACCGGGGAGCTGTTTTTT
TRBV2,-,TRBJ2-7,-,CASSGTGSYEQYF,TGTGCCAGCAGTGGAACCGGTTCCTACGAGCAGTACTTC
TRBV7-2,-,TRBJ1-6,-,CASSTTSFAPLHF,TGTGCCAGCAGCACTACGTCGTTTGCACCCCTCCACTTT
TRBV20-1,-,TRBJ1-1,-,CSASSRGGTEAFF,TGCAGTGCTAGTTCTCGGGGAGGCACTGAAGCTTTCTTT
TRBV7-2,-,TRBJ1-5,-,CASSLYGTPNQPQHF,TGTGCCAGCAGCTTATACGGGACACCGAATCAGCCCCAGCATTTT
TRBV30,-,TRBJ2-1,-,CAWSFPYYNEQFF,TGTGCCTGGAGTTTCCCCTACTACAATGAGCAGTTCTTC
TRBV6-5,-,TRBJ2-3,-,CASRDRTDGDTQYF,TGTGCCAGCAGGGACCGGACAGATGGAGATACGCAGTATTTT
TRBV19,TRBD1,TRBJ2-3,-,CASSPSDRGVPDTQYF,TGTGCCAGTAGTCCGTCCGACAGGGGTGTCCCAGATACGCAGTATTTT
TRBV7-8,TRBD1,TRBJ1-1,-,CASSARAGQGMNTEAFF,TGTGCCAGCAGCGCCCGTGCCGGACAGGGAATGAACACTGAAGCTTTCTTT
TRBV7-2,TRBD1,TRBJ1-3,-,CASSRTGTGNTIYF,TGTGCCAGCAGCCGGACAGGGACTGGAAACACCATATATTTT
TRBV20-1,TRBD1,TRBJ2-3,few,CSASAHRGREDFRTDTQYF,TGCAGTGCTAGTGCCCACAGGGGGCGCGAGGATTTTCGCACAGATACGCAGTATTTT
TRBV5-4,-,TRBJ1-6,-,CASSRGGSDNSPLHF,TGTGCCAGCAGCCGGGGGGGCAGTGATAATTCACCCCTCCACTTT
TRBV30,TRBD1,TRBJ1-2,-,CARTGGLVANYGYTF,TGTGCCCGTACAGGGGGCCTAGTTGCTAACTATGGCTACACCTTC
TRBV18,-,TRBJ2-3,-,CASSPNSLEADTQYF,TGTGCCAGCTCACCAAACTCCCTAGAGGCAGATACGCAGTATTTT
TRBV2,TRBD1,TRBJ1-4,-,CASTGTGDEKLFF,TGTGCCAGCACCGGGACAGGGGATGAAAAACTGTTTTTT
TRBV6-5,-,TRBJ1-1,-,CASITLLGRTEAFF,TGTGCCAGCATCACCCTCCTAGGTCGCACTGAAGCTTTCTTT
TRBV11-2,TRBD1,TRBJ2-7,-,CASSTGDRGYGEQYF,TGTGCCAGCAGTACCGGGGACAGGGGTTATGGCGAGCAGTACTTC
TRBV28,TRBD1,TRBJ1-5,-,CASSRTGGPFNQPQHF,TGTGCCAGCAGTCGGACAGGGGGCCCCTTCAATCAGCCCCAGCATTTT
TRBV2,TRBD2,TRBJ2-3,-,CASSATSGGANTQYF,TGTGCCAGCAGTGCGACTAGCGGGGGGGCCAATACGCAGTATTTT
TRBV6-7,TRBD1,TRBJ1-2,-,CASSYGQGAVLEGYTF,TGTGCCAGCAGTTACGGACAGGGGGCGGTTTTGGAAGGCTACACCTTC
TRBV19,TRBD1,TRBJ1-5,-,CASSIVGQGIQPQHF,TGTGCCAGTAGTATAGTTGGACAGGGCATCCAGCCCCAGCATTTT
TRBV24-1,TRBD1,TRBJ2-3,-,CATSDTGAYTDAQYF,TGTGCCACCAGTGATACAGGGGCCTACACAGATGCGCAGTATTTT
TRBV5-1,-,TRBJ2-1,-,CASSWGTNEQFF,TGCGCCAGCAGCTGGGGGACTAATGAGCAGTTCTTC
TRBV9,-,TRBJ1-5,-,CASSVGENQPQHF,TGTGCCAGCAGCGTAGGAGAGAATCAGCCCCAGCATTTT
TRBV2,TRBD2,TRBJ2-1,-,CASSELAGAQSSYNEQFF,TGTGCCAGCAGTGAACTAGCGGGGGCCCAGAGCTCCTACAATGAGCAGTTCTTC
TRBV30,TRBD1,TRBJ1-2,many,CARGEGTDAYGYTF,TGTGCCCGCGGGGAAGGGACAGATGCCTATGGCTACACCTTC
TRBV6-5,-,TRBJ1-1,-,CASTPNRVRTEAFF,TGTGCCAGCACCCCGAACAGGGTCCGTACTGAAGCTTTCTTT
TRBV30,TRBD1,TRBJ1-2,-,CAWKTGGNGNYGYTF,TGTGCCTGGAAAACAGGGGGAAATGGGAACTATGGCTACACCTTC
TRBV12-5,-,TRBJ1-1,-,CASGPPWRGTEAFF,TGTGCTAGTGGACCCCCTTGGAGGGGCACTGAAGCTTTCTTT